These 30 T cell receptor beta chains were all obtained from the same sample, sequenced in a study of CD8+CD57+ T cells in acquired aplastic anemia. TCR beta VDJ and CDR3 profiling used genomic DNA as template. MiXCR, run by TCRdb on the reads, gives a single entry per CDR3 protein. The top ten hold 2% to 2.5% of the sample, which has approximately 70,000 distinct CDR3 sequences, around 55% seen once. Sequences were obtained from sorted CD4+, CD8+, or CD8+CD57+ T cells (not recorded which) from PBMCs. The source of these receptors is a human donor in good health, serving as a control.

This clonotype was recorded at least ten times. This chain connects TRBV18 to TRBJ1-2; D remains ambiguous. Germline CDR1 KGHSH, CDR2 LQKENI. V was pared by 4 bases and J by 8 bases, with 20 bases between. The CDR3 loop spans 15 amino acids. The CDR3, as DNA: TGTGCCAGCTCACTATCTCCGGAAGGCGGAATCGGCTACACCTTC. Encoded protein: CASSLSPEGGIGYTF.

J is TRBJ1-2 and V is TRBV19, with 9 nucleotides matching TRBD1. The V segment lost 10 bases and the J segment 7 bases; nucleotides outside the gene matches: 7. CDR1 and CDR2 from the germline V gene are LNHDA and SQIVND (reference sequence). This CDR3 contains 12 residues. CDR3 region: CATVDRGSGYTF. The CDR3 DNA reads TGTGCCACCGTGGACAGGGGAAGTGGCTACACCTTC.

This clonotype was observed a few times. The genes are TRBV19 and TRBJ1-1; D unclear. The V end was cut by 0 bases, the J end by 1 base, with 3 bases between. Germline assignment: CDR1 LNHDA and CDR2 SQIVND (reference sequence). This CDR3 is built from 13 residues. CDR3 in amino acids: CASSIEGNTEAFF. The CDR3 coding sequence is TGTGCCAGTAGTATAGAGGGGAACACTGAAGCTTTCTTT.

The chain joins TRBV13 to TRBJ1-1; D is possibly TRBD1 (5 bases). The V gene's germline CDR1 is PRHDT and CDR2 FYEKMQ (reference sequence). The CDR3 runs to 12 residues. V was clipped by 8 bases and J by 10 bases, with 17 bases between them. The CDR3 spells CASGGETLTAFF. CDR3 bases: TGTGCCAGCGGGGGGGAAACACTGACAGCTTTCTTT.

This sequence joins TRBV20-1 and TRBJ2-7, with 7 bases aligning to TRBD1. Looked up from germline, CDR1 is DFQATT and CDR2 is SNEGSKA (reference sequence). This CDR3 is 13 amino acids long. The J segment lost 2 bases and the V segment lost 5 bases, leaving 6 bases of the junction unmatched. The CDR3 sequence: CSAGDRRTYEQYF. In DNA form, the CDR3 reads TGCAGTGCTGGGGACAGAAGAACCTACGAGCAGTACTTC.

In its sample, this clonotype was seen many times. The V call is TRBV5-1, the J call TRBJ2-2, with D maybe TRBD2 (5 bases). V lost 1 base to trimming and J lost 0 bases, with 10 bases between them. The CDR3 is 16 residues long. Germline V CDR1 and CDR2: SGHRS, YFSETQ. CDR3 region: CASSLLRETNTGELFF. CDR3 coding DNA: TGCGCCAGCAGCTTGTTGAGGGAGACGAACACCGGGGAGCTGTTTTTT.

The CDR3 protein is CAISDPGQGAAFF. The CDR3 nucleotides are TGTGCCATCAGTGACCCCGGACAGGGAGCCGCTTTCTTT. This sequence joins TRBV10-3 and TRBJ1-1; TRBD1 aligns across 8 bases. The CDR3 contains 13 residues. The V gene's germline CDR1 is ENHRY and CDR2 SYGVKD. Germline trimming cut 3 bases from V and 11 bases from J; bases unmatched to any gene: 8.

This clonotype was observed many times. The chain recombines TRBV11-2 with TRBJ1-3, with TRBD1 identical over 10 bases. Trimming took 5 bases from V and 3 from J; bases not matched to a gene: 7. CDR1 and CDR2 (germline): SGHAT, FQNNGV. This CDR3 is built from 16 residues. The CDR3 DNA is TGTGCCAGCAGCCGAGACAGGGGGCAAGATGGAAACACCATATATTTT. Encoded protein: CASSRDRGQDGNTIYF.

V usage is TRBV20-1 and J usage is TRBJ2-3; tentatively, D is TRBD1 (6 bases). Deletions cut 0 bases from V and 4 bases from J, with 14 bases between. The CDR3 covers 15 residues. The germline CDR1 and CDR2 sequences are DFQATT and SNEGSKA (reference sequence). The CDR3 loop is CSARDSQGKSDTQYF. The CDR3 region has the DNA TGCAGTGCTAGAGATTCACAGGGCAAGTCAGATACGCAGTATTTT.

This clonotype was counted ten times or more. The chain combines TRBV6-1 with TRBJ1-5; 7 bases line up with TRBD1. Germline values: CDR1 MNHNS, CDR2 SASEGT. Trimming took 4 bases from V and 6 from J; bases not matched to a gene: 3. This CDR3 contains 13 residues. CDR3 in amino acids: CASSGTGVQPQHF. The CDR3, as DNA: TGTGCCAGCAGTGGAACAGGGGTTCAGCCCCAGCATTTT.

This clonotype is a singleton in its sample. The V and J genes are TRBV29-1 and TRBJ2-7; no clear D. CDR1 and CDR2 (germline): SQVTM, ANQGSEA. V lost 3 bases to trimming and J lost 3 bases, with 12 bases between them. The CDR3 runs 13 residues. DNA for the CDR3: TGCAGCGTTGATTCCGGCAACCACTACGAGCAGTACTTC. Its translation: CSVDSGNHYEQYF.

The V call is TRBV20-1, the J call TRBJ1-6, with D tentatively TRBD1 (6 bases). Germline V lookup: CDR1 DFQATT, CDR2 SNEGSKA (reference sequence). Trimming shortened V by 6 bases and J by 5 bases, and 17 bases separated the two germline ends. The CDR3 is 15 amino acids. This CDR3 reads CSAPKDSLDNSPLHF. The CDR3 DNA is TGCAGTGCCCCCAAGGACAGCTTAGATAATTCACCCCTCCACTTT.

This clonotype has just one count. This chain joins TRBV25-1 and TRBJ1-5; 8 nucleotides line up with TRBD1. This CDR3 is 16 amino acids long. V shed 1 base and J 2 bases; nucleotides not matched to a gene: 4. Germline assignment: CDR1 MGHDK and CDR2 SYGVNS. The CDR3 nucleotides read TGTGCCAGCAGTGAATCCGACAGGGGTGGCAATCAGCCCCAGCATTTT. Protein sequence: CASSESDRGGNQPQHF. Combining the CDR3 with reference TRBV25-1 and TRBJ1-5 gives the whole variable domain EADIYQTPRYLVIGTGKKITLECSQTMGHDKMYWYQQDPGMELHLIHYSYGVNSTEKGDLSSESTVSRIRTEHFPLTLESARPSHTSQYLCASSESDRGGNQPQHFGDGTRLSIL.

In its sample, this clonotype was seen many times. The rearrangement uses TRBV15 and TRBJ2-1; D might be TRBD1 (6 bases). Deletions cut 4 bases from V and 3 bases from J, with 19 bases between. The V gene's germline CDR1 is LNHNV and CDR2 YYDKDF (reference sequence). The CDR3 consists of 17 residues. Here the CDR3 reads CATSKKRDRTVYNEQFF. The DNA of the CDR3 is TGTGCCACCAGCAAAAAAAGAGACAGGACCGTCTACAATGAGCAGTTCTTC.

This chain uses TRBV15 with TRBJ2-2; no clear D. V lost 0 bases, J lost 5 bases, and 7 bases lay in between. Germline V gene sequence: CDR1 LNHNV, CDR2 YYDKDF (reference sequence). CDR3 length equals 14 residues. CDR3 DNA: TGTGCCACCAGCAGAGAAAGCGAGACCGGGGAGCTGTTTTTT. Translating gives CATSRESETGELFF.

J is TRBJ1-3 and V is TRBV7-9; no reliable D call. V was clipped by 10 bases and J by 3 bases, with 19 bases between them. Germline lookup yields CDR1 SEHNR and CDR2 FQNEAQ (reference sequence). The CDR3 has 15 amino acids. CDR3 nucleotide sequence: TGTGCCATCGAGACCTCGGGTGGGCTTGGAAACACCATATATTTT. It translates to CAIETSGGLGNTIYF.

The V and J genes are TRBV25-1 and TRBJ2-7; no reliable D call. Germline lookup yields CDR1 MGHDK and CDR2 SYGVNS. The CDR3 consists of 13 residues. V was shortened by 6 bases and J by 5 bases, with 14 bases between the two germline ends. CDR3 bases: TGTGCCAGCAGCTTAGACCGAAGAAACGAGCAGTACTTC. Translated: CASSLDRRNEQYF.

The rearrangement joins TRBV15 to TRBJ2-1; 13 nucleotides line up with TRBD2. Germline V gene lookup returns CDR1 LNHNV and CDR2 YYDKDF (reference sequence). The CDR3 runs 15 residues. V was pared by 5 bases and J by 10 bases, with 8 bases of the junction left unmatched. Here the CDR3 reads CATSGPGLAGYEQFF. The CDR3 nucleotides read TGTGCCACCAGCGGTCCGGGACTAGCGGGATACGAGCAGTTCTTC.

The DNA for the CDR3 is TGTGCCATCAGTCCTGACAGGACATTATCCTACGAGCAGTACTTC. Amino acids: CAISPDRTLSYEQYF. The rearrangement uses TRBV10-3 and TRBJ2-7; TRBD1 might be the D (6 bases). The CDR3 loop spans 15 amino acids. Germline lookup yields CDR1 ENHRY and CDR2 SYGVKD. Trimming removed 5 bases at V and 1 base at J, with 15 bases between.

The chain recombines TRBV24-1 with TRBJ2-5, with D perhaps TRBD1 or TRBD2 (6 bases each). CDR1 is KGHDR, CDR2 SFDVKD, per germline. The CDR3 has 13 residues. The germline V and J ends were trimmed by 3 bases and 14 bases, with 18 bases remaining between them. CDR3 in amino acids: CATSDNRDTGVYF. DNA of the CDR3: TGTGCCACCAGTGATAACCGGGACACGGGGGTCTACTTC.

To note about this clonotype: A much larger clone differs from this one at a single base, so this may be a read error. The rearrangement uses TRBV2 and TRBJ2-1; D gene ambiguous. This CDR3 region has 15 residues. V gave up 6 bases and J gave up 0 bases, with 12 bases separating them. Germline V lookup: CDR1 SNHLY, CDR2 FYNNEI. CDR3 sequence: CASSNGLNSYNEQFF. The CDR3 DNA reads TGTGCCAGCAGCAACGGCTTAAACTCCTACAATGAGCAGTTCTTC.

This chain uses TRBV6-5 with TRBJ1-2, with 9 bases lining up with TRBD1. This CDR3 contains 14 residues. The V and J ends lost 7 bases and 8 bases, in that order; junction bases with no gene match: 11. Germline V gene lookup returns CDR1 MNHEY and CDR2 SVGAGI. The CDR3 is CASTRVQGAKGYTF. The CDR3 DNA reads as TGTGCCAGCACTCGAGTACAGGGGGCGAAGGGCTACACCTTC.

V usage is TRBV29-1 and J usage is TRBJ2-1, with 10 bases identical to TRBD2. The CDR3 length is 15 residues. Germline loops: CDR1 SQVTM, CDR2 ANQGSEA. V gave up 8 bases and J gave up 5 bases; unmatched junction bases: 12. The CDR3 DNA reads TGCAGCTCACAACCGGGACTAGCGTCGGACAATGAGCAGTTCTTC. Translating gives CSSQPGLASDNEQFF.

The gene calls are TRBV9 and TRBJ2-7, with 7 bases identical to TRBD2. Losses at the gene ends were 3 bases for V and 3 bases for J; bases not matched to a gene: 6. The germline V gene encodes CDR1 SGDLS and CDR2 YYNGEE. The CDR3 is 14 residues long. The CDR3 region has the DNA TGTGCCAGCAGCGCGATTGGGGGGGACTACGAGCAGTACTTC. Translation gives CASSAIGGDYEQYF.

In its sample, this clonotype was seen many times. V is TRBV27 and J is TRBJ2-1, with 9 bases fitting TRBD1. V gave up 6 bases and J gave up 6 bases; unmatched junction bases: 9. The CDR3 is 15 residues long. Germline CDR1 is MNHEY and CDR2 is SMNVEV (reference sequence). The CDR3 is CASSGRDRVINEQFF. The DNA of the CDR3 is TGTGCCAGCAGCGGCCGGGACAGGGTCATCAATGAGCAGTTCTTC.

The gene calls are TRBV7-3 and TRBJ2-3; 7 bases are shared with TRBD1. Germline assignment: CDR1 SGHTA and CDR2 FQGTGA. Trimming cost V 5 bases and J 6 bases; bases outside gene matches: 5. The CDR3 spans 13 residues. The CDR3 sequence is CASSIPTGDTQYF. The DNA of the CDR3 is TGTGCCAGCAGCATCCCGACAGGGGATACGCAGTATTTT.

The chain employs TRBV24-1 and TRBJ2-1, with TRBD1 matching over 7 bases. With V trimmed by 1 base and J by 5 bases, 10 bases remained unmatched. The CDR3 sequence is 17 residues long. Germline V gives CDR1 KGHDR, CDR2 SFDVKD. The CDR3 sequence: CATSDFEGASRDNEQFF. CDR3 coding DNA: TGTGCCACCAGTGATTTTGAGGGGGCGAGCCGGGACAATGAGCAGTTCTTC.

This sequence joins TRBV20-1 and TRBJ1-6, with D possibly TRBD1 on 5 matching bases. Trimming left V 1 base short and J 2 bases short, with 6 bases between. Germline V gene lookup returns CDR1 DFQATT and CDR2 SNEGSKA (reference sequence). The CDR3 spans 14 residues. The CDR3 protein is CSARVTAYNSPLHF. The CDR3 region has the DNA TGCAGTGCTAGAGTGACAGCCTATAATTCACCCCTCCACTTT.

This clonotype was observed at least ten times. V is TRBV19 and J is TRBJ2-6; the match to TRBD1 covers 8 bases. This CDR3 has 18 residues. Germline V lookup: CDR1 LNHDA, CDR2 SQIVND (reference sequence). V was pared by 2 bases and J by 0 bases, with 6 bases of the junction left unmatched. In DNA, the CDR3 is TGTGCCAGTAGTATACTGGCAGGGGGCCCCTCTGGGGCCAACGTCCTGACTTTC. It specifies CASSILAGGPSGANVLTF. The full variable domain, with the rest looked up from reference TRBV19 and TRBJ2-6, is DGGITQSPKYLFRKEGQNVTLSCEQNLNHDAMYWYRQDPGQGLRLIYYSQIVNDFQKGDIAEGYSVSREKKESFPLTVTSAQKNPTAFYLCASSILAGGPSGANVLTFGAGSRLTVL.

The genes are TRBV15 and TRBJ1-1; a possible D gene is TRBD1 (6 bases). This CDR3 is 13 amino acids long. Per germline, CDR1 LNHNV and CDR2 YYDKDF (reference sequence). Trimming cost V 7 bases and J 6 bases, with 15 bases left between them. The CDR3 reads CATNRDKKSEAFF. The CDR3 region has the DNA TGTGCCACCAACCGGGACAAGAAATCTGAAGCTTTCTTT.